The next 5 T cell receptor beta chains were all read from a single sample in a study of OX40 agonist ivuxolimab in advanced cancers. Generated by immunoSEQ multiplex PCR, the TCRdb table keeps only in-frame clones and is missing some. The sample holds around 64,000 clones; 80% to 85% are singletons and the top ten take around 5%. The sample was CD4+ or CD8+ T cells sorted from blood, taken in a trial of the OX40 agonist ivuxolimab. Every receptor here comes from an adult with an advanced solid tumor such as melanoma, head and neck, liver or kidney cancer.

The gene calls are TRBV5-6 and TRBJ1-2; 7 bases are a match to TRBD1. The CDR3 covers 17 residues. CDR1 and CDR2 (germline): SGHDT, YYEEEE. Trimming removed 1 base from V and 6 bases from J; junction bases left unmatched: 15. The CDR3: CASSLNGWGTEKNGYTF. The CDR3 nucleotides read TGTGCCAGCAGCTTGAACGGTTGGGGGACAGAGAAAAATGGCTACACCTTC.

The V gene is TRBV18, the J gene TRBJ1-4; no definite D call. Germline values: CDR1 KGHSH, CDR2 LQKENI. Trimming removed 3 bases from V and 6 bases from J, with 11 bases in between. The CDR3 has 14 residues. The DNA for the CDR3 is TGTGCCAGCTCACCCCCGTCGGACGATGAAAAACTGTTTTTT. As protein: CASSPPSDDEKLFF.

V usage is TRBV6-5 and J usage is TRBJ2-5, with a tentative D call TRBD1 (6 bases). V was trimmed by 2 bases and J by 1 base, leaving 11 bases between them. The CDR3 covers 15 residues. Germline assignment: CDR1 MNHEY and CDR2 SVGAGI. This chain's CDR3 is CASSYLGQTQETQYF. CDR3 nucleotide sequence: TGTGCCAGCAGTTACCTCGGACAGACCCAAGAGACCCAGTACTTC.

The rearrangement uses TRBV5-1 and TRBJ2-1; 10 bases match TRBD2. Germline CDR1 SGHRS, CDR2 YFSETQ. This CDR3 is built from 17 residues. V shed 3 bases, J shed 0 bases, and the junction held 6 bases outside the gene matches. The CDR3 spells CASSSSLAGSSYNEQFF. As DNA, the CDR3 is TGCGCCAGCAGCTCCTCACTAGCGGGGAGCTCCTACAATGAGCAGTTCTTC.

The rearrangement joins TRBV7-9 to TRBJ1-2; D call uncertain. V gave up 5 bases and J gave up 3 bases, with 10 bases separating them. This CDR3 contains 13 residues. Germline CDR1 reads SEHNR; CDR2 reads FQNEAQ (reference sequence). The CDR3 coding sequence is TGTGCCAGCAGCCAACAGACCGACTATGGCTACACCTTC. This gives the protein CASSQQTDYGYTF.